Listed below are T cell receptor beta chains from one sample, sequenced in a study of early T cells in non-severe SARS-CoV-2 infection. TCRdb processed the 5' RACE reads anew with MiXCR; each CDR3 protein has one entry. The repertoire holds about 60,000 distinct CDR3 sequences, with roughly 5.9% as singletons. Input material: whole blood. These receptors were obtained from an adult who was a healthcare worker with PCR-confirmed SARS-CoV-2 infection or an uninfected control (not recorded which). CDR3s include the opening cysteine and the closing phenylalanine or tryptophan. The size of a clone is reported for some rows only, either as once, few or many, or as a class for expanded clones.

v_call,j_call,clone_size,cdr3_aa
TRBV5-1,TRBJ1-1,many,CASSRGSNTEAFF
TRBV27,TRBJ2-6,many,CASSVTGAGANVLTF
TRBV7-9,TRBJ1-2,many,CASSLEGRAPSYTF
TRBV20-1,TRBJ1-1,many,CSAQEGWLTEAFF
TRBV7-9,TRBJ2-5,many,CASNTLSEETQYF
TRBV21-1,TRBJ2-5,-,CASSNPRRAGYQETQYF
TRBV12-3/TRBV12-4,TRBJ1-1,many,CASSLGLHPSTEAFF
TRBV7-9,TRBJ1-5,-,CASSLAWGLSNQPQHF
TRBV6-5,TRBJ2-7,few,CASSYQVAYEQYF
TRBV12-3/TRBV12-4,TRBJ2-4,many,CASSLGSLAKNIQYF
TRBV18,TRBJ2-7,many,CASSPRADRGSEQYF
TRBV30,TRBJ1-1,-,CAWNGDSLNTEAFF
TRBV20-1,TRBJ1-4,many,CSAPEQGAGEKLFF
TRBV20-1,TRBJ2-1,many,CSAVRLAGGSEQFF
TRBV12-3/TRBV12-4,TRBJ2-2,many,CASMGRLRSGGELFF
TRBV27,TRBJ1-1,many,CASRQESSPEAFF
TRBV2,TRBJ1-2,-,CASSEVGGSYGYTF
TRBV14,TRBJ2-1,few,CASSHRSGVLPNEQFF
TRBV11-2,TRBJ2-2,many,CASSLVRNTGELFF
TRBV3-1,TRBJ2-7,many,CASSQDLNVKQYF
TRBV5-1,TRBJ2-7,-,CASSLEGVSGDEQYF
TRBV6-2/TRBV6-3,TRBJ2-1,few,CASSYYAGGPSYNEQFF
TRBV4-1,TRBJ2-2,few,CASSQDHNRGYTGELFF
TRBV10-3,TRBJ2-7,many,CAISPRQGLTSGSPEQYF
TRBV19,TRBJ2-1,many,CASSTLPQGVNEQFF
TRBV7-2,TRBJ2-7,many,CASSLEGTTAYEQYF
TRBV6-5,TRBJ2-4,-,CASSGRDLLAKNIQYF
TRBV15,TRBJ2-1,-,CATSRAGSHNEQFF
TRBV11-1,TRBJ2-1,many,CASTGTSRGDEQFF
TRBV10-3,TRBJ2-7,many,CATRRGISYEQYF
TRBV30,TRBJ2-1,many,CAWTDRGEQFF
TRBV21-1,TRBJ2-5,-,CASSKEETQYF
TRBV7-7,TRBJ2-3,many,CASSSSSSPTDTQYF
TRBV7-2,TRBJ2-3,many,CASRGGDTQYF